A selection of T cell receptor beta chains follows, all from one sample in a study of blood T cell repertoires in COVID-19. The repertoire was sequenced with immunoSEQ multiplex PCR; TCRdb's copy has only in-frame clones and lacks some. The profile shows hundreds of thousands of clones, over 75% of them singletons. Sequencing was done on a sample of PBMCs or T cells enriched from blood (not recorded which). The receptors come from a man aged 25 to 40 who had recovered from COVID-19. Both conserved end residues are part of each CDR3. A D gene is named only where the DNA matches it firmly. Not every row has a clone size; where given, it reads once, few, many or a size class.

size	V	J	D	CDR3	DNA
.	TRBV6-1	TRBJ1-4	TRBD1	CASSEQGGNEKLFF	TGTGCCAGCAGTGAACAGGGGGGTAATGAAAAACTGTTTTTT
.	TRBV4-1	TRBJ1-2	TRBD1	CASSPSGSGTGGIYGYTF	TGCGCCAGCAGCCCCTCCGGATCCGGGACAGGGGGTATCTATGGCTACACCTTC
.	TRBV7-9	TRBJ2-3	TRBD1	CASSLRSGTGGTDTQYF	TGTGCCAGCAGCCTCCGTTCCGGGACAGGGGGCACAGATACGCAGTATTTT
.	TRBV2	TRBJ2-7	TRBD1	CASTGQGANEQYF	TGTGCCAGCACTGGACAGGGTGCCAACGAGCAGTACTTC
.	TRBV7-9	TRBJ1-1	.	CASSGGHLEAFF	TGTGCCAGCAGCGGGGGACACCTTGAAGCTTTCTTT
.	TRBV6-5	TRBJ2-5	TRBD2	CASRASRLAVETQYF	TGTGCCAGCAGGGCCTCGAGACTAGCGGTTGAGACCCAGTACTTC
.	TRBV11-3	TRBJ1-6	TRBD1	CASSLVPLRRGQGAFSPLHF	TGTGCCAGCAGCTTAGTACCATTAAGGAGGGGACAGGGGGCATTTTCACCCCTCCACTTT
.	TRBV27	TRBJ1-2	.	CASRGGAGYTF	TGTGCCAGCAGGGGAGGGGCTGGCTACACCTTC
.	TRBV18	TRBJ1-1	TRBD1	CASSPRKGAVTEAFF	TGTGCCAGCTCACCAAGAAAGGGGGCGGTCACTGAAGCTTTCTTT
.	TRBV30	TRBJ1-1	.	CAWSVSAPGGAFF	TGTGCCTGGAGTGTATCGGCACCTGGAGGAGCTTTCTTT
.	TRBV7-3	TRBJ2-7	TRBD2	CASSQTSGRIYEQYF	TGTGCCAGCAGCCAAACTAGCGGGAGAATCTACGAGCAGTACTTC
.	TRBV29-1	TRBJ1-1	TRBD1	CSVGTGNTEAFF	TGCAGCGTTGGGACAGGCAACACTGAAGCTTTCTTT
.	TRBV10-2	TRBJ1-1	.	CASSEQRNTEAFF	TGCGCCAGCAGTGAACAGAGGAACACTGAAGCTTTCTTT
.	TRBV7-7	TRBJ2-5	.	CASSLGGTLGETQYF	TGTGCCAGCAGCTTAGGAGGGACTCTTGGAGAGACCCAGTACTTC
.	TRBV19	TRBJ2-7	TRBD1	CASTPGTGTLYEQYF	TGTGCCAGTACCCCAGGGACAGGGACCCTCTACGAGCAGTACTTC
.	TRBV14	TRBJ2-1	TRBD1	CASSQTVLTGMYFNEQFF	TGTGCCAGCAGCCAGACGGTGCTGACAGGGATGTATTTCAATGAGCAGTTCTTC
.	TRBV4-1	TRBJ1-3	TRBD1	CASSQEGQSLRGTIYF	TGCGCCAGCAGCCAAGAGGGACAGTCGTTGCGAGGCACCATATATTTT
.	TRBV24-1	TRBJ2-1	.	CATSDLPGTQYNEQFF	TGTGCCACCAGTGATTTACCCGGGACACAATACAATGAGCAGTTCTTC
.	TRBV9	TRBJ2-7	TRBD1	CASSSGQGIGYEQYF	TGTGCCAGCAGCTCGGGACAGGGAATAGGATACGAGCAGTACTTC
.	TRBV4-1	TRBJ2-3	TRBD2	CASSQVSLAGIFDTQYF	TGCGCCAGCAGCCAAGTTTCGCTAGCGGGAATATTCGATACGCAGTATTTT
.	TRBV7-9	TRBJ1-5	.	CASSRGTDQREQHF	TGTGCCAGCAGCCGGGGGACCGACCAAAGAGAGCAGCATTTT
.	TRBV18	TRBJ1-1	.	CASSPREGDTEAFF	TGTGCCAGCTCACCGAGAGAGGGGGACACTGAAGCTTTCTTT
.	TRBV18	TRBJ1-2	TRBD1	CASSPMTGGINYGYTF	TGTGCCAGCTCACCGATGACAGGGGGAATTAACTATGGCTACACCTTC
.	TRBV30	TRBJ1-2	.	CAWSVQVNYGYTF	TGTGCCTGGAGTGTACAGGTTAACTATGGCTACACCTTC
.	TRBV19	TRBJ1-4	.	CASSMLGEGNEKLFF	TGTGCCAGTAGTATGTTGGGAGAGGGTAATGAAAAACTGTTTTTT
.	TRBV2	TRBJ2-1	TRBD2	CASSEAPAGVFF	TGTGCCAGCAGTGAAGCGCCGGCGGGAGTGTTCTTC
.	TRBV7-2	TRBJ2-2	TRBD2	CASSFSGLAANTGELFF	TGTGCCAGCAGCTTCTCCGGACTAGCAGCGAACACCGGGGAGCTGTTTTTT
.	TRBV18	TRBJ2-2	.	CASSPGGAAGELFF	TGTGCCAGCTCACCGGGAGGTGCCGCCGGGGAGCTGTTTTTT
.	TRBV5-6	TRBJ2-2	TRBD2	CASSFPSGNGGELFF	TGTGCCAGCAGCTTTCCTAGCGGGAATGGCGGGGAGCTGTTTTTT
.	TRBV27	TRBJ2-3	.	CASSFRGDGDTQYF	TGTGCCAGCAGTTTCAGAGGAGACGGAGATACGCAGTATTTT
.	TRBV10-3	TRBJ2-5	.	CAIRQGDTQYF	TGTGCCATCAGACAGGGTGATACCCAGTACTTC
.	TRBV9	TRBJ2-3	.	CASSPRRGSGTDTQYF	TGTGCCAGCAGCCCGCGGCGAGGGAGCGGCACAGATACGCAGTATTTT
.	TRBV4-1	TRBJ2-5	TRBD2	CASSQEAGVETQYF	TGCGCCAGCAGCCAAGAAGCGGGAGTTGAGACCCAGTACTTC
.	TRBV18	TRBJ2-1	TRBD2	CASSPQASGRAGEQFF	TGTGCCAGCTCACCCCAGGCTAGCGGGAGGGCCGGGGAGCAGTTCTTC
.	TRBV2	TRBJ1-5	TRBD1	CASKGQQYQPQHF	TGTGCCAGCAAGGGACAGCAGTATCAGCCCCAGCATTTT
.	TRBV15	TRBJ2-5	TRBD1	CATSGLGTGVEETQYF	TGTGCCACCAGCGGACTCGGGACAGGGGTGGAAGAGACCCAGTACTTC
once	TRBV5-1	TRBJ1-4	TRBD1	CASSGPGQGFEKLFF	TGCGCCAGCAGCGGACCGGGACAGGGGTTTGAAAAACTGTTTTTT
.	TRBV28	TRBJ1-2	.	CASRRERRNYGYTF	TGTGCCAGCAGGAGGGAACGGCGGAACTATGGCTACACCTTC
.	TRBV28	TRBJ1-5	.	CASRVRGAREGNQPQHF	TGTGCCAGCAGAGTCCGGGGGGCCAGGGAGGGCAATCAGCCCCAGCATTTT
.	TRBV19	TRBJ2-7	TRBD1	CASRDRGGQEQYF	TGTGCCAGCCGGGACAGGGGGGGGCAGGAGCAGTACTTC
.	TRBV2	TRBJ1-5	.	CASRPTGNQPQHF	TGTGCCAGCAGACCTACAGGAAATCAGCCCCAGCATTTT
.	TRBV5-6	TRBJ2-7	TRBD1	CASSLLAGTGEQYF	TGTGCCAGCAGCTTGTTGGCAGGGACAGGCGAGCAGTACTTC
few	TRBV2	TRBJ1-1	.	CASSETGFEAFF	TGTGCCAGCAGTGAAACGGGGTTTGAAGCTTTCTTT
.	TRBV19	TRBJ2-1	TRBD2	CASSNIEAGGGYNEQFF	TGTGCCAGTAGCAATATAGAGGCGGGAGGGGGGTACAATGAGCAGTTCTTC
.	TRBV13	TRBJ2-7	TRBD2	CASSEREGLDEQYF	TGTGCCAGCAGCGAGCGGGAGGGCCTGGACGAGCAGTACTTC
.	TRBV30	TRBJ2-1	TRBD2	CAWSAQTSGSEFF	TGTGCCTGGAGTGCGCAAACTAGCGGGAGTGAGTTCTTC